The 28 T cell receptor beta chains in this list originate from one sample, sequenced in a study of T-cell memory formation after mild COVID-19. MiXCR was run by TCRdb on the 5' RACE reads, yielding one entry per CDR3 protein. The sample carries hundreds of thousands of distinct CDR3 sequences, roughly a quarter recorded once. The sequencing input was PBMCs or a T cell subset sorted from them (not recorded which). These receptors came from an adult woman who had mild COVID-19 (a few samples of this study predate the infection). Cell type and time point are not known.

The gene calls are TRBV12-3 or TRBV12-4 and TRBJ2-7; D might be TRBD2 (7 bases). The CDR3 consists of 16 residues. Between the trimmed V and J ends, which lost 4 bases and 4 bases, there was a span of 20 bases. CDR3 bases: TGTGCCAGCAGTTCACCGGTTGGGGGGGCTCGGTACGAGCAGTACTTC. Encoded protein: CASSSPVGGARYEQYF.

This chain joins TRBV24-1 and TRBJ2-3, with 8 bases identical to TRBD2. From germline, CDR1 is KGHDR and CDR2 SFDVKD. Germline trimming cut 7 bases from V and 2 bases from J; bases unmatched to any gene: 7. The length of the CDR3 is 15 residues. In DNA, the CDR3 is TGTGCCACCAGCGTTACTAGCGGACTCACAGATACGCAGTATTTT. Residues: CATSVTSGLTDTQYF.

The genes are TRBV9 and TRBJ1-1; D gene ambiguous. The V end was cut by 0 bases, the J end by 6 bases, with 9 bases between. Germline CDR1 and CDR2: SGDLS and YYNGEE. This CDR3 is 13 amino acids long. CDR3 region: CASSVGPQAEAFF. The CDR3 nucleotides are TGTGCCAGCAGCGTAGGGCCCCAAGCTGAAGCTTTCTTT.

The V call is TRBV3-1, the J call TRBJ2-5; 7 nucleotides agree with TRBD1. The CDR3 runs to 15 residues. Germline loops: CDR1 LGHDT, CDR2 YNNKEL (reference sequence). The J segment lost 1 base and the V segment lost 4 bases, leaving 6 bases of the junction unmatched. CDR3 sequence (DNA): TGTGCCAGCAGCCCAGGACAGGCCCTCCAAGAGACCCAGTACTTC. Translation gives CASSPGQALQETQYF.

This clonotype was recorded at least ten times. The rearrangement links TRBV7-8 to TRBJ2-1; TRBD2 matches at 8 bases. CDR3 size: 15 residues. The germline V gene has CDR1 SGHVS and CDR2 FQNEAQ. V lost 6 bases and J lost 7; bases outside the gene matches: 11. The CDR3 here is CASRNAPGTSNEQFF. CDR3 in DNA: TGTGCCAGCAGAAACGCGCCCGGGACTAGTAATGAGCAGTTCTTC.

The genes are TRBV29-1 and TRBJ1-1; 9 bases match TRBD1. V lost 1 base to trimming and J lost 7 bases; unmatched junction nucleotides: 4. CDR1 and CDR2 (germline): SQVTM, ANQGSEA. The length of the CDR3 is 13 residues. CDR3 protein: CSVEGTGEVEAFF. CDR3 bases: TGCAGCGTTGAAGGGACAGGGGAGGTTGAAGCTTTCTTT.

This chain uses TRBV20-1 with TRBJ2-6, with 12 bases fitting TRBD1. The V and J ends lost 6 bases and 4 bases, in that order; junction bases with no gene match: 7. The CDR3 loop spans 16 amino acids. CDR1 and CDR2 from the germline V gene are DFQATT and SNEGSKA (reference sequence). The CDR3 nucleotides are TGCAGTGCATCCGGGACAGGGGGCCTCGGGGCCAACGTCCTGACTTTC. This codes for CSASGTGGLGANVLTF.

V is TRBV11-2 and J is TRBJ2-3; perhaps TRBD1 as D (7 bases). Germline CDR1 is SGHAT and CDR2 is FQNNGV. V dropped 1 base and J dropped 4 bases, with 12 bases sitting between them. This CDR3 region has 15 residues. CDR3 sequence reads: CASSLGRGAADTQYF. In DNA form, the CDR3 reads TGTGCCAGCAGCTTAGGCAGGGGGGCTGCAGATACGCAGTATTTT.

The rearrangement uses TRBV7-3 and TRBJ1-2, with D unclear. V shed 1 base and J shed 4 bases, with 19 bases lying between them. This CDR3 spans 17 amino acids. Per the germline V gene, CDR1 is SGHTA and CDR2 is FQGTGA. CDR3 residues: CASSLIPTRAGTYGYTF. The CDR3 nucleotides read TGTGCCAGCAGCTTAATCCCCACCCGGGCGGGTACCTATGGCTACACCTTC.

V and J are TRBV6-5 and TRBJ1-1; the match to TRBD1 covers 9 bases. CDR1 and CDR2 (germline): MNHEY, SVGAGI. Losses at the gene ends were 6 bases for V and 5 bases for J; bases not matched to a gene: 7. The CDR3 is made up of 14 amino acids. The CDR3 DNA is TGTGCCAGCAGCCGGGGACAGGGATATACTGAAGCTTTCTTT. Protein: CASSRGQGYTEAFF.

V gene TRBV4-3 combines with J gene TRBJ2-5, with D perhaps assigned TRBD1 or TRBD2 (5 bases each). The CDR3 is made up of 14 amino acids. Trimming shortened V by 4 bases and J by 5 bases, and 14 bases separated the two germline ends. Germline loops: CDR1 LGHNA, CDR2 YSLEER. CDR3 DNA sequence: TGCGCCAGCAGCCGGACGGACGGGGCTGAGACCCAGTACTTC. Protein sequence: CASSRTDGAETQYF.

This clonotype has at least ten counts. The chain joins TRBV15 to TRBJ2-1, with TRBD2 identical over 7 bases. Losses at the gene ends were 5 bases for V and 2 bases for J; bases not matched to a gene: 6. Germline lookup yields CDR1 LNHNV and CDR2 YYDKDF (reference sequence). The CDR3 is 15 amino acids. DNA for the CDR3: TGTGCCACCAGCGGCGAGCGGGGCCCCTACAATGAGCAGTTCTTC. Translation: CATSGERGPYNEQFF.

This clonotype was seen only a few times. J is TRBJ1-2 and V is TRBV5-1; a possible D gene is TRBD1 (5 bases). The CDR3 is 13 amino acids. The V end was cut by 4 bases, the J end by 4 bases, with 11 bases between. CDR1 is SGHRS, CDR2 YFSETQ, per germline. This chain's CDR3 is CASSPGTRYGYTF. CDR3 sequence (DNA): TGCGCCAGCAGCCCCGGGACTCGCTATGGCTACACCTTC.

The chain is built from TRBV6-2 or TRBV6-3 and TRBJ1-5; possibly TRBD1 for D (6 bases). V was clipped by 4 bases and J by 4 bases, with 17 bases between them. Germline V gene lookup returns CDR1 MNHEY and CDR2 SVGEGT. The CDR3 extends over 16 amino acids. CDR3 bases: TGTGCCAGCAGTTCGCGGACCAGAGGGGGTAATCAGCCCCAGCATTTT. Translating gives CASSSRTRGGNQPQHF.

This chain uses TRBV6-5 with TRBJ2-1; 10 nucleotides agree with TRBD2. The CDR3 is 15 residues long. From germline, CDR1 is MNHEY and CDR2 SVGAGI. V was clipped by 6 bases and J by 7 bases; unmatched bases: 9. This CDR3 reads CASSAAGGPLNEQFF. The CDR3 nucleotides read TGTGCCAGCAGCGCAGCGGGAGGGCCGCTGAATGAGCAGTTCTTC.

CDR3 nucleotide sequence: TGTGCCAGCAGCCAAGATTGGAGGGGGTACCAAGAGACCCAGTACTTC. Protein: CASSQDWRGYQETQYF. This chain connects TRBV4-2 to TRBJ2-5, with D possibly being TRBD1 or TRBD2 (6 bases each). CDR3 length equals 16 residues. In germline, CDR1 is LGHNA, CDR2 YNFKEQ. V was cut by 0 bases and J by 0 bases, with 11 bases left in between.

The CDR3 DNA sequence: TGTGCCAGCAGCGTGAACCGGGCGGGTGGCTACACCTTC. Its translation is CASSVNRAGGYTF. The rearrangement links TRBV9 to TRBJ1-2, with no clear D. Deletions cut 2 bases from V and 7 bases from J, with 12 bases between. CDR1 is SGDLS and CDR2 is YYNGEE in the germline V gene. The CDR3 contains 13 residues.

V usage is TRBV6-6 and J usage is TRBJ1-1; 7 positions match TRBD1. J gave up 7 bases and V 2 bases, and 4 bases lay outside the gene matches. Per germline, CDR1 MNHNY and CDR2 SVGAGI (reference sequence). The CDR3 consists of 13 residues. The CDR3 nucleotides read TGTGCCAGCAGTTACCCACAGGGGTTTGAAGCTTTCTTT. Its protein product is CASSYPQGFEAFF.

This clonotype was found a few times. CDR3 nucleotides: TGTGCCAGCAGCGATAAGACAGCGGCGCAGTATTTT. It specifies CASSDKTAAQYF. The J gene is TRBJ2-3, the V gene TRBV7-2, with D perhaps TRBD1 or TRBD2 (5 bases each). The V gene's germline CDR1 is SGHTA and CDR2 FQGNSA. CDR3 length: 12 residues. The ends were cut back, 5 bases at V and 10 bases at J, with 13 bases in the middle.

V and J are TRBV24-1 and TRBJ1-2; unclear D gene. V lost 3 bases and J 5 bases, leaving 9 bases between the germline ends. The CDR3 is 13 residues long. Germline assignment: CDR1 KGHDR and CDR2 SFDVKD. As DNA, the CDR3 is TGTGCCACCAGTGATCCCGGGGATTATGGCTACACCTTC. This translates into CATSDPGDYGYTF.

J is TRBJ2-3 and V is TRBV5-1, with D perhaps matching TRBD1 or TRBD2 (6 bases each). CDR1 SGHRS and CDR2 YFSETQ come from the germline V gene. The V gene lost 1 base and the J gene lost 1 base, with 10 bases spanning the gap. This CDR3 spans 15 amino acids. The CDR3 is CASSLKGGRTDTQYF. CDR3 bases: TGCGCCAGCAGCTTGAAGGGGGGCCGCACAGATACGCAGTATTTT.

This clonotype turned up a few times. J is TRBJ2-3 and V is TRBV11-3; D unclear. Per the germline V gene, CDR1 is SGHNT and CDR2 is YENEEA. Deletions cut 0 bases from V and 6 bases from J, with 7 bases between. The CDR3 sequence is 13 residues long. The DNA for the CDR3 is TGTGCCAGCAGCTTAGAGCTCGTGGATACGCAGTATTTT. Protein: CASSLELVDTQYF. Full variable domain (missing parts from reference TRBV11-3 and TRBJ2-3): EAGVVQSPRYKIIEKKQPVAFWCNPISGHNTLYWYLQNLGQGPELLIRYENEEAVDDSQLPKDRFSAERLKGVDSTLKIQPAELGDSAVYLCASSLELVDTQYFGPGTRLTVL.

This clonotype was observed a handful of times. This chain joins TRBV7-9 and TRBJ1-5; 7 bases align to TRBD1. CDR1 is SEHNR, CDR2 FQNEAQ, per germline (reference sequence). The CDR3 loop spans 14 amino acids. After removal of 5 bases from V and 3 bases from J, the junction contained 4 bases not matched to a gene. This CDR3 is CASSPGQVNQPQHF. CDR3 DNA: TGTGCCAGCAGCCCCGGACAGGTCAATCAGCCCCAGCATTTT.

This clonotype was counted a few times. This chain joins TRBV27 and TRBJ2-7; TRBD2 aligns across 12 bases. J was trimmed by 0 bases and V by 3 bases; bases with no gene match: 3. CDR3 size: 16 residues. Germline values: CDR1 MNHEY, CDR2 SMNVEV (reference sequence). The CDR3 DNA follows: TGTGCCAGCAGTTTTGGACTAGCGGGGAGCTCCTACGAGCAGTACTTC. This gives the protein CASSFGLAGSSYEQYF.

The CDR3 spells CASSLVTPVLEAFF. The CDR3 DNA sequence: TGTGCCAGCAGCTTAGTGACGCCGGTTCTCGAAGCTTTCTTT. The rearrangement uses TRBV11-2 and TRBJ1-1; no definite D call. The CDR3 is 14 amino acids. CDR1 and CDR2 (germline): SGHAT, FQNNGV. The V gene lost 1 base and the J gene lost 8 bases, with 14 bases spanning the gap.

The chain has TRBV6-5 and TRBJ1-2, with TRBD1 matching over 8 bases. The CDR3 spans 14 residues. The ends lost 5 bases at V and 8 bases at J; junction bases unmatched: 10. Germline loops: CDR1 MNHEY, CDR2 SVGAGI. The CDR3 nucleotides are TGTGCCAGCAGTACCGACAGGGGCGCTGGAGGCTACACCTTC. Translating it yields CASSTDRGAGGYTF.

Of note for this clonotype: Germline is not matched at one junction end, which may reflect a read error. J is TRBJ2-5 and V is TRBV5-1; D is unclear. There are 13 residues in the CDR3. Germline V gene sequence: CDR1 SGHRS, CDR2 YFSETQ. CDR3 nucleotide sequence: TGCGCCAGCAGCCAGGTCGACCAAGGGACCCAGTACTTC. As protein: CASSQVDQGTQYF.

V and J are TRBV15 and TRBJ1-1; D ambiguous. Germline values: CDR1 LNHNV, CDR2 YYDKDF (reference sequence). CDR3 length equals 15 residues. Trimming pared 3 bases from V and 0 bases from J, leaving 11 bases between. For the CDR3, the DNA is TGTGCCACCAGCAGGGACGGACGGTTGAACACTGAAGCTTTCTTT. Amino acids: CATSRDGRLNTEAFF.